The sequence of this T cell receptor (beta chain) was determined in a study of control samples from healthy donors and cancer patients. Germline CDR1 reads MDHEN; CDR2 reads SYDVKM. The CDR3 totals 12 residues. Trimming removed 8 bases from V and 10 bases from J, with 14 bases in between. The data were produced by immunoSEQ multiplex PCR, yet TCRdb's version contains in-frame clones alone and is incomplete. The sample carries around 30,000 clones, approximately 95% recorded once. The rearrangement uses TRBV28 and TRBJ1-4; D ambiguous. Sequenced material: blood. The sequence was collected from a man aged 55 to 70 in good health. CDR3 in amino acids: CASAGPGGKLFF. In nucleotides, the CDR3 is TGTGCCAGCGCCGGGCCCGGAGGAAAACTGTTTTTT.